Ten or more counts support the clone carrying this TCR beta chain. Its antigen is currently unknown. TCRdb redid the calling of the 5' RACE reads with MiXCR, one entry per CDR3 protein. This table has about 290,000 distinct CDR3 sequences, approximately 16% appearing once. The source of the sample is a study of T-cell memory formation after mild COVID-19. Notes on the study in general: Clones that contracted from day 15 to 85 were balanced CD4/CD8, while later expanders leaned CD4+.

The germline gives CDR1 LNHNV, CDR2 YYDKDF (reference sequence). V dropped 0 bases and J dropped 3; count of bases not matched to a gene: 4. CDR3 size: 15 residues. The receptor's source is a man between 18 and 35 years old who had mild COVID-19 (a few samples of this study predate the infection). Cell type and time point are not known. The sequencing input was PBMCs or a T cell subset sorted from them (not recorded which). The rearrangement uses TRBV15 and TRBJ1-2; 7 nucleotides line up with TRBD1. The CDR3 loop reads CATSRDRDRYYGYTF. CDR3 in DNA: TGTGCCACCAGCAGAGACCGGGACAGATACTATGGCTACACCTTC.